Reported below is one T cell receptor (beta chain). What it recognizes is unknown. V dropped 0 bases and J dropped 3; count of bases not matched to a gene: 3. The CDR3 sequence is 16 residues long. The germline gives CDR1 SGDLS, CDR2 YYNGEE. The data derive from a study of TIL therapy for anti-PD-1-resistant metastatic lung cancer. At the level of the study: Patients had a median age of around 56 years (range roughly 35-80). Tumors carried a median about 1.5 non-synonymous mutations per megabase. Findings and caveats of the study: Patients were highly selected, enriched for treatment-naive, never-smoker and oncogene-addicted cases.

This was the immunoSEQ v3 assay. Survey-level samples got some 2 million read pairs; deep-level samples got roughly 4.5-6 million. The protocol was immunoSEQ multiplex PCR, while the TCRdb copy is restricted to in-frame clones and leaves out a portion. Of about 100,000 clones listed, under 70% are singletons. As to time point: pre-treatment sample, taken before nivolumab and TIL therapy. Most excised metastases sampled were pleural nodules or supraclavicular lymph nodes. The V and J genes are TRBV9 and TRBJ2-2; 9 nucleotides align to TRBD2. This receptor was taken from a person aged 25 to 80 with non-small cell lung cancer. Sample: tumor tissue, taken at baseline. CDR3 sequence reads: CASSVVAGADTGELFF. The CDR3 coding sequence is TGTGCCAGCAGCGTAGTAGCGGGGGCCGACACCGGGGAGCTGTTTTTT.